This T cell receptor beta chain is drawn from a study of Graves' ophthalmopathy and Graves' hyperthyroidism. Study outcomes and limitations: Blood was where most expanded thyroid clonotypes above 0.001 frequency also turned up.

Germline V gene data show CDR1 as SGHNT and CDR2 as YENEEA. This CDR3 has 15 amino acids. V lost 5 bases and J 7 bases, leaving 17 bases between the germline ends. For repertoire sequencing, the TCR beta CDR3 regions were amplified from RNA transcripts. RT-PCR was first run with HTBI primers, then multiplex PCR in a second round. MiXCR was run by TCRdb on the multiplex PCR reads, yielding one entry per CDR3 protein. The table has under 350,000 distinct CDR3 sequences, roughly a sixth seen once. In this sample, this clonotype turned up many times. Its target is unknown. Other autoimmune diseases, uncontrolled infections, pregnancy or lactation ruled patients out of participation. Thyroid ultrasound, orbital computed tomography, TRAb, serum thyroxine and clinical symptoms formed the basis of diagnosis.

The specimen was peripheral blood. The genes are TRBV11-3 and TRBJ2-2; a weak D match, TRBD2 (5 bases). The source is an adult man with Graves' ophthalmopathy. CDR3 DNA: TGTGCCAGCAGCCAAAGGACTTATGAGGTCGGGGAGCTGTTTTTT. It specifies CASSQRTYEVGELFF.